A single T cell receptor (beta chain) is shown here with its context. Its antigen is still unknown. This sample is part of a study of cytomegalovirus exposure and HLA in healthy donors. While unrecorded immune exposures were likely, the donors were nominally healthy when sampled. The PCR had 60 Vbeta and 13 Jbeta primers. Per the authors' pipeline: Tens of millions of unique TCR beta chains, some 10 million of them shared, were counted by a later analysis. Repertoires were generated with immunoSEQ multiplex PCR, while TCRdb's copy carries only in-frame clones and drops some. V and J calls plus clone size are reproduced from that table; the DNA served to infer D and trimming. The sample carries roughly 63,000 clones, roughly 73% recorded once. Per the germline V gene, CDR1 is GTSNPN and CDR2 is SVGIG (reference sequence). Trimming cost V 2 bases and J 0 bases, with 5 bases left between them. The CDR3 totals 13 residues.

Study findings and constraints: Reports showed the classifier diagnosing cytomegalovirus status with high specificity and sensitivity.

The TCR was taken from a woman aged 35 to 49 in good health and CMV-seropositive. The rearrangement joins TRBV30 to TRBJ2-1; D ambiguous. Sequencing input: PBMCs. Written as DNA, the CDR3 is TGTGCCTGGAGTTCTAGCTCCTACAATGAGCAGTTCTTC. It specifies CAWSSSSYNEQFF.